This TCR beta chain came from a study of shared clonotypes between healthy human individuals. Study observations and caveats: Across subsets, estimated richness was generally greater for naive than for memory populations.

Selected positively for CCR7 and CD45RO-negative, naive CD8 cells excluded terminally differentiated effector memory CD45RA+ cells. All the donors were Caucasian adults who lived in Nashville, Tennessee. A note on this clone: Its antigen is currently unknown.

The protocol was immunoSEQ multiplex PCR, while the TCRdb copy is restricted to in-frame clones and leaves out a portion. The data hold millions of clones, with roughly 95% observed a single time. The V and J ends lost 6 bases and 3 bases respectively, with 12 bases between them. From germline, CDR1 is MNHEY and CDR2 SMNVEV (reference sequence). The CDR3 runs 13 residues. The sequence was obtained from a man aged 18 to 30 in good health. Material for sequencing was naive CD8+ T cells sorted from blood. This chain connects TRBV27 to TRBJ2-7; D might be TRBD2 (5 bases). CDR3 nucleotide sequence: TGTGCCAGCAGGGCGGGTCCGGGCTACGAGCAGTACTTC. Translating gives CASRAGPGYEQYF.